What follows are 32 T cell receptor beta chains derived from one specimen sequenced in a study of blood T cell repertoires in COVID-19. Using immunoSEQ multiplex PCR, the repertoire was profiled, and TCRdb retains in-frame clones only, with some absent. The sample records 290,000 or so clones, 80% to 95% being singletons. Sequencing input: PBMCs or T cells enriched from blood (not recorded which). The receptors shown here come from a woman aged 30 to 39 who had recovered from COVID-19.

This chain connects TRBV2 to TRBJ2-2; the match to TRBD2 covers 8 bases. With V trimmed by 3 bases and J by 2 bases, 5 bases remained unmatched. Germline loops: CDR1 SNHLY, CDR2 FYNNEI. The CDR3 sequence is 16 residues long. The CDR3 DNA reads TGTGCCAGCAGTGAGAGCGGGGGAACAAACACCGGGGAGCTGTTTTTT. Amino acids: CASSESGGTNTGELFF.

The J gene is TRBJ1-5, the V gene TRBV19; 9 bases are shared with TRBD1. With V trimmed by 2 bases and J by 7 bases, 9 bases remained unmatched. CDR1 and CDR2 (germline): LNHDA, SQIVND (reference sequence). CDR3 length equals 16 residues. CDR3 sequence (DNA): TGTGCCAGTAGTATATTTTTCCGGACAGGGGAACAGCCCCAGCATTTT. It is translated as CASSIFFRTGEQPQHF.

The V and J genes are TRBV5-4 and TRBJ1-2, with D possibly being TRBD1 (5 bases). Germline V gives CDR1 SGHNT, CDR2 YYREEE (reference sequence). The CDR3 runs to 15 residues. Trimming removed 4 bases at V and 0 bases at J, with 13 bases between. The CDR3, as DNA: TGTGCCAGCAGCCAACAGGCTGCCCCTAACTATGGCTACACCTTC. Translating gives CASSQQAAPNYGYTF.

V usage is TRBV7-9 and J usage is TRBJ1-5; 9 positions match TRBD1. The trim removed 5 bases at V and 4 bases at J, leaving 3 bases unmatched. Looked up from germline, CDR1 is SEHNR and CDR2 is FQNEAQ (reference sequence). The CDR3 length is 14 residues. DNA for the CDR3: TGTGCCAGCAGCCGGACAGGGGAAAATCAGCCCCAGCATTTT. It yields the protein CASSRTGENQPQHF.

This chain joins TRBV3-1 (or the pseudogene TRBV3-2) and TRBJ2-1; 9 nucleotides match TRBD2. V lost 1 base, J lost 3 bases, and 1 base stayed unmatched. This CDR3 spans 15 amino acids. Looked up from germline, CDR1 is LGHDT and CDR2 is YNNKEL (reference sequence). CDR3 region: CASSQGLADYNEQFF. The CDR3 nucleotides read TGTGCCAGCAGCCAAGGACTAGCGGACTACAATGAGCAGTTCTTC.

The J gene is TRBJ1-6, the V gene TRBV5-4, with D unclear. The CDR3 has 17 residues. CDR1 SGHNT and CDR2 YYREEE come from the germline V gene (reference sequence). V shed 2 bases and J shed 2 bases, with 14 bases lying between them. CDR3 in amino acids: CASSLEGGRAYNSPLHF. Here the CDR3 DNA reads TGTGCCAGCAGCTTAGAGGGCGGACGGGCCTATAATTCACCCCTCCACTTT.

The chain uses TRBV7-3 and TRBJ2-5; 9 positions agree with TRBD1. V lost 4 bases to trimming and J lost 4 bases; unmatched junction nucleotides: 7. This CDR3 comprises 15 residues. The germline gives CDR1 SGHTA, CDR2 FQGTGA. Here the CDR3 reads CASSSRTGVAETQYF. In DNA, the CDR3 is TGTGCCAGCAGCTCCCGGACAGGGGTGGCAGAGACCCAGTACTTC.

J is TRBJ1-2 and V is TRBV5-1; weak D call: TRBD1 (6 bases). With 2 bases removed from V and 2 bases from J, the gap between germline ends came to 10 bases. Germline CDR1 SGHRS, CDR2 YFSETQ. The CDR3 consists of 14 residues. CDR3: CASSFLQGNYGYTF. The CDR3 DNA reads TGCGCCAGCAGCTTTTTGCAGGGGAACTATGGCTACACCTTC.

The chain links TRBV5-1 to TRBJ1-4; possibly TRBD1 for D (6 bases). Trimming left V 0 bases short and J 3 bases short, with 15 bases between. In germline, CDR1 is SGHRS, CDR2 YFSETQ. The CDR3 contains 17 residues. CDR3 DNA sequence: TGCGCCAGCAGCTTGGCACCCGGGGGGCGTGCTAATGAAAAACTGTTTTTT. Translating gives CASSLAPGGRANEKLFF.

This chain joins TRBV5-5 and TRBJ1-6; 7 nucleotides agree with TRBD1. Germline CDR1 is SGHKS and CDR2 is YYEKEE (reference sequence). Trimming cost V 4 bases and J 0 bases; bases outside gene matches: 10. The CDR3 consists of 18 residues. The CDR3 reads CASSRGRPGGSYNSPLHF. The CDR3 coding sequence is TGTGCCAGCAGCCGTGGACGGCCAGGGGGCTCCTATAATTCACCCCTCCACTTT.

V and J are TRBV19 and TRBJ1-3, with D perhaps matching TRBD1 (6 bases). This CDR3 is built from 15 residues. In germline, CDR1 is LNHDA, CDR2 SQIVND (reference sequence). V was shortened by 7 bases and J by 1 base, with 14 bases between the two germline ends. The CDR3, as DNA: TGTGCCAGTACCAGACAGGTTTTTTCTGGAAACACCATATATTTT. Protein product: CASTRQVFSGNTIYF.

The chain carries TRBV19 and TRBJ2-1; no definite D call. Germline CDR1 LNHDA, CDR2 SQIVND (reference sequence). Trimming took off 5 bases at V and 4 bases at J, with 3 bases between the two ends. The CDR3 consists of 11 residues. CDR3 amino acids: CASSYYNEQFF. DNA for the CDR3: TGTGCCAGTAGTTATTACAATGAGCAGTTCTTC. Together with reference TRBV19 and TRBJ2-1, the CDR3 gives the full variable domain: DGGITQSPKYLFRKEGQNVTLSCEQNLNHDAMYWYRQDPGQGLRLIYYSQIVNDFQKGDIAEGYSVSREKKESFPLTVTSAQKNPTAFYLCASSYYNEQFFGPGTRLTVL.

This CDR3 reads CASSLVEGLNSYEQYF. CDR3 nucleotide sequence: TGCGCCAGCAGCTTGGTGGAGGGACTTAACTCCTACGAGCAGTACTTC. The chain couples TRBV5-1 to TRBJ2-7, with D maybe TRBD2 (6 bases). The germline V gene has CDR1 SGHRS and CDR2 YFSETQ. Trimming removed 0 bases at V and 0 bases at J, with 13 bases between. The CDR3 loop spans 16 amino acids.

The chain links TRBV5-4 to TRBJ2-2; 10 bases are shared with TRBD2. The CDR3 contains 15 residues. V gave up 7 bases and J gave up 6 bases; unmatched junction bases: 9. Germline V gene data show CDR1 as SGHNT and CDR2 as YYREEE (reference sequence). In DNA, the CDR3 is TGTGCCAGCGGGCTAGCGGGAGCGGTGGCCGGGGAGCTGTTTTTT. Translated, it gives CASGLAGAVAGELFF.

The V call is TRBV7-2, the J call TRBJ2-7; 9 nucleotides line up with TRBD1. Germline lookup yields CDR1 SGHTA and CDR2 FQGNSA. This CDR3 comprises 17 residues. The V segment lost 5 bases and the J segment 5 bases; nucleotides outside the gene matches: 16. CDR3 bases: TGTGCCAGCAGCCTAGTGAGTTTTAGACAGGGGGGCCACGAGCAGTACTTC. Translated: CASSLVSFRQGGHEQYF. The variable domain in full, completed from reference TRBV7-2 and TRBJ2-7, reads GAGVSQSPSNKVTEKGKDVELRCDPISGHTALYWYRQSLGQGLEFLIYFQGNSAPDKSGLPSDRFSAERTGGSVSTLTIQRTQQEDSAVYLCASSLVSFRQGGHEQYFGPGTRLTVT.

V is TRBV28 and J is TRBJ2-1; 7 bases are a match to TRBD1. This CDR3 has 14 residues. The V and J ends lost 4 bases and 8 bases, in that order; junction bases with no gene match: 8. Germline CDR1 MDHEN, CDR2 SYDVKM. CDR3 sequence reads: CASSWQGVVDEQFF. The CDR3 nucleotides read TGTGCCAGCAGTTGGCAGGGGGTAGTCGATGAGCAGTTCTTC.

The chain recombines TRBV29-1 with TRBJ2-1, with TRBD2 matching 11 bases. There are 16 residues in the CDR3. The J segment lost 0 bases and the V segment lost 3 bases, leaving 4 bases of the junction unmatched. From germline, CDR1 is SQVTM and CDR2 ANQGSEA. CDR3: CSVDFTSGSSYNEQFF. CDR3 DNA: TGCAGCGTTGATTTTACTAGCGGGAGCTCCTACAATGAGCAGTTCTTC.

This clone was recorded a few times. The V gene is TRBV5-4, the J gene TRBJ2-5, with a possible D match to TRBD2 (7 bases). The ends were cut back, 2 bases at V and 3 bases at J, with 14 bases in the middle. CDR1 is SGHNT, CDR2 YYREEE, per germline (reference sequence). The length of the CDR3 is 15 residues. CDR3 sequence: CASSLKRGGEETQYF. The CDR3 nucleotides are TGTGCCAGCAGCTTAAAGAGGGGGGGGGAAGAGACCCAGTACTTC. Drawing the rest from reference TRBV5-4 and TRBJ2-5, the complete variable domain is ETGVTQSPTHLIKTRGQQVTLRCSSQSGHNTVSWYQQALGQGPQFIFQYYREEENGRGNFPPRFSGLQFPNYSSELNVNALELDDSALYLCASSLKRGGEETQYFGPGTRLLVL.

The gene calls are TRBV29-1 and TRBJ1-1, with no clear D. The CDR3 consists of 11 residues. The V gene lost 7 bases and the J gene lost 3 bases, with 9 bases spanning the gap. In germline, CDR1 is SQVTM, CDR2 ANQGSEA. In DNA, the CDR3 is TGCAGCGCCGCGTATGACACTGAAGCTTTCTTT. Translation: CSAAYDTEAFF.

This chain connects TRBV6-5 to TRBJ1-1; 7 nucleotides align to TRBD1. The CDR3 consists of 16 residues. Germline V gene sequence: CDR1 MNHEY, CDR2 SVGAGI. V shed 2 bases, J shed 3 bases, and the junction held 9 bases outside the gene matches. Here the CDR3 DNA reads TGTGCCAGCAGTTACGGAGGGGGCATATCGGACACTGAAGCTTTCTTT. Amino acid sequence: CASSYGGGISDTEAFF.

The chain employs TRBV9 and TRBJ1-1; 7 positions match TRBD1. Germline V CDR1 and CDR2: SGDLS, YYNGEE. The CDR3 contains 16 residues. J gave up 0 bases and V 4 bases, and 9 bases lay outside the gene matches. Written as DNA, the CDR3 is TGTGCCAGCAGCCCCACGGGACAGAATCTGAACACTGAAGCTTTCTTT. Amino acids: CASSPTGQNLNTEAFF. Full variable domain (rest looked up from reference TRBV9 and TRBJ1-1): DSGVTQTPKHLITATGQRVTLRCSPRSGDLSVYWYQQSLDQGLQFLIQYYNGEERAKGNILERFSAQQFPDLHSELNLSSLELGDSALYFCASSPTGQNLNTEAFFGQGTRLTVV.

The table lists this clone with a count of one. This rearrangement joins TRBV7-2 to TRBJ1-1; D is undetermined. With 2 bases removed from V and 3 bases from J, the gap between germline ends came to 16 bases. Germline loops: CDR1 SGHTA, CDR2 FQGNSA. The length of the CDR3 is 16 residues. This chain's CDR3 is CASSLLPGGTDTEAFF. Written as DNA, the CDR3 is TGTGCCAGCAGCTTACTACCGGGAGGTACGGACACTGAAGCTTTCTTT.

The rearrangement joins TRBV28 to TRBJ1-3; no clear D gene. The V gene lost 2 bases and the J gene lost 4 bases, with 12 bases spanning the gap. Germline CDR1 is MDHEN and CDR2 is SYDVKM. The CDR3 length is 15 residues. The CDR3 DNA reads as TGTGCCAGCAGTTTAGGGTTTGGAGGAGGAAACACCATATATTTT. It translates to CASSLGFGGGNTIYF.

This clone was counted only a few times. The chain combines TRBV19 with TRBJ2-1, with D possibly matching TRBD1 (5 bases). The CDR3 is made up of 14 amino acids. Germline-derived CDR1 and CDR2 are LNHDA and SQIVND (reference sequence). Trimming stripped 2 bases from V and 9 bases from J, with 14 bases between. CDR3 region: CASSIRGIAGEQFF. The CDR3 region has the DNA TGTGCCAGTAGTATAAGGGGTATCGCAGGTGAGCAGTTCTTC.

A remark on this clone: A much larger clone lies one base from this, so it may be a read error. The chain uses TRBV5-6 and TRBJ1-1; unclear D gene. This CDR3 region has 12 residues. Trimming removed 3 bases from V and 1 base from J, with 4 bases in between. Germline lookup yields CDR1 SGHDT and CDR2 YYEEEE. As DNA, the CDR3 is TGTGCCAGCAGCTCCGGGAACACTGAAGCTTTCTTT. Translated: CASSSGNTEAFF.

The chain employs TRBV4-3 and TRBJ2-1; 7 bases align to TRBD2. CDR3 length: 15 amino acids. V dropped 0 bases and J dropped 8; count of bases not matched to a gene: 7. Germline V gene sequence: CDR1 LGHNA, CDR2 YSLEER. The CDR3 region is CASSQDGGSTYEQFF. CDR3 nucleotide sequence: TGCGCCAGCAGCCAAGATGGCGGGAGTACTTATGAGCAGTTCTTC.

The table lists this clone with a count of one. J is TRBJ1-2 and V is TRBV4-1, with 10 bases matching TRBD1. Germline-derived CDR1 and CDR2 are MGHRA and YSYEKL. Trimming removed 6 bases from V and 3 bases from J; junction bases left unmatched: 4. This CDR3 spans 14 amino acids. The CDR3, as DNA: TGCGCCAGCAGGCCAGGGACAGGGGACTATGGCTACACCTTC. It codes for CASRPGTGDYGYTF.

The CDR3 coding sequence is TGTGCCAGCAGTGTAACAGGGGGCGGTGGTGAAAAACTGTTTTTT. Its translation: CASSVTGGGGEKLFF. The rearrangement joins TRBV28 to TRBJ1-4; the match to TRBD1 covers 9 bases. Trimming took 5 bases from V and 7 from J; bases not matched to a gene: 8. This CDR3 has 15 amino acids. Germline CDR1 is MDHEN and CDR2 is SYDVKM.

This rearrangement joins TRBV28 to TRBJ1-2, with 7 bases matching TRBD1. Losses at the gene ends were 3 bases for V and 8 bases for J; bases not matched to a gene: 15. This CDR3 has 16 amino acids. CDR1 is MDHEN and CDR2 is SYDVKM in the germline V gene. CDR3 bases: TGTGCCAGCAGTTTCCCCCCGGGGACAGCTGCCGCGGGCTACACCTTC. Amino acids: CASSFPPGTAAAGYTF.

V is TRBV30 and J is TRBJ1-5, with 7 nucleotides matching TRBD1. The V segment lost 3 bases and the J segment 7 bases; nucleotides outside the gene matches: 9. In germline, CDR1 is GTSNPN, CDR2 SVGIG (reference sequence). The CDR3 loop spans 14 amino acids. In DNA, the CDR3 is TGTGCCTGGAGCCCCGACAGGGTAGAACAGCCCCAGCATTTT. The encoded protein is CAWSPDRVEQPQHF.

The rearrangement uses TRBV19 and TRBJ2-1; 12 bases match TRBD2. In germline, CDR1 is LNHDA, CDR2 SQIVND (reference sequence). The V and J ends lost 9 bases and 6 bases, in that order; junction bases with no gene match: 12. The CDR3 is 16 residues long. The CDR3 region is CASYPASGRGFNEQFF. DNA for the CDR3: TGTGCCAGCTACCCGGCTAGCGGGAGGGGGTTCAATGAGCAGTTCTTC.

The chain combines TRBV24-1 with TRBJ1-2; 7 nucleotides line up with TRBD1. Germline V CDR1 and CDR2: KGHDR, SFDVKD. V trimming: 3 bases; J trimming: 2 bases; junction bases outside the gene matches: 2. CDR3 size: 14 residues. The CDR3 nucleotides are TGTGCCACCAGTGATCAGGACAGGAACTATGGCTACACCTTC. Its protein is CATSDQDRNYGYTF.